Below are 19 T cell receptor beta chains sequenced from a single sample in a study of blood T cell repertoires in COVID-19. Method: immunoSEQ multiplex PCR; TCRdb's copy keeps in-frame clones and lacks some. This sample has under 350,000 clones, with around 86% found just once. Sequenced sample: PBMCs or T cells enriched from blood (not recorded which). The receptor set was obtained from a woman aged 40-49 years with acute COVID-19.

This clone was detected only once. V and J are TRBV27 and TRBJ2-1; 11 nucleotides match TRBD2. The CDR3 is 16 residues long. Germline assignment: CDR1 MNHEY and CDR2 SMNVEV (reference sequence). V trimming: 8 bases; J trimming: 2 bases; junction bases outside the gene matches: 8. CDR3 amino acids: CASVASGRPAYNEQFF. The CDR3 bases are TGTGCCAGCGTCGCTAGCGGGAGGCCGGCCTACAATGAGCAGTTCTTC.

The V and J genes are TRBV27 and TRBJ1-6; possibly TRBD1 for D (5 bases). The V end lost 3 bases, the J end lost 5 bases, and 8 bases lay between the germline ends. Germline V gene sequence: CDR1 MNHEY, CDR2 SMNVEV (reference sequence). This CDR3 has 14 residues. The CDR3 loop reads CASSLTRDNSPLHF. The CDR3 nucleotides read TGTGCCAGCAGTTTGACCAGGGATAATTCACCCCTCCACTTT.

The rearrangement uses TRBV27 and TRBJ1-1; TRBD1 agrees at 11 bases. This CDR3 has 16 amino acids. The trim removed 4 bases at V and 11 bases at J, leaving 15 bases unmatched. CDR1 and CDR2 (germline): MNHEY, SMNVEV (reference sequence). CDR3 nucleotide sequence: TGTGCCAGCAGTTCGGACAGGGGGCGAGGTGATTGGAAGGCTTTCTTT. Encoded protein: CASSSDRGRGDWKAFF.

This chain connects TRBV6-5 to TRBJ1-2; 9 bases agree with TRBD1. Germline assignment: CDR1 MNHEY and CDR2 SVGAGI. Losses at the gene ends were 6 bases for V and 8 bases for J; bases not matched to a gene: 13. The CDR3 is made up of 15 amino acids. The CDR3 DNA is TGTGCCAGCAGCCCCAATGGGGACAGGGTACGAGGCTACACCTTC. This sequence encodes CASSPNGDRVRGYTF.

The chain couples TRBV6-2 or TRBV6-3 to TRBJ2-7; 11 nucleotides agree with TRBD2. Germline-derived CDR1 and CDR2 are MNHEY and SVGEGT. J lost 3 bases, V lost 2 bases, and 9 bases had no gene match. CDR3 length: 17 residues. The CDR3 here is CASSYPSGRHRDYEQYF. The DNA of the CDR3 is TGTGCCAGCAGTTACCCTAGCGGGAGGCATCGGGACTACGAGCAGTACTTC.

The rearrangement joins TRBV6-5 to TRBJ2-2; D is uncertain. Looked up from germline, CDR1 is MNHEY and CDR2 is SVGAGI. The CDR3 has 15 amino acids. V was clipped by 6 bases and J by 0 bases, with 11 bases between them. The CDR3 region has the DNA TGTGCCAGCAGGGCAGGCCAGACGAACACCGGGGAGCTGTTTTTT. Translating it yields CASRAGQTNTGELFF.

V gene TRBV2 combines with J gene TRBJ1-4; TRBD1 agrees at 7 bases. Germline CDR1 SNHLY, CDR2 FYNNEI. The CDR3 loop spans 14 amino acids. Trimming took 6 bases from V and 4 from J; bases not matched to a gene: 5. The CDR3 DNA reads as TGTGCCAGCAGGTACAGGGGTAATAATGAAAAACTGTTTTTT. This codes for CASRYRGNNEKLFF.

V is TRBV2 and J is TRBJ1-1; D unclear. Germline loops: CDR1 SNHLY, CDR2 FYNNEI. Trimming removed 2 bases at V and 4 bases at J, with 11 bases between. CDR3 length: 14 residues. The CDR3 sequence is CASSENDRGTEAFF. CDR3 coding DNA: TGTGCCAGCAGTGAAAATGATCGCGGCACTGAAGCTTTCTTT.

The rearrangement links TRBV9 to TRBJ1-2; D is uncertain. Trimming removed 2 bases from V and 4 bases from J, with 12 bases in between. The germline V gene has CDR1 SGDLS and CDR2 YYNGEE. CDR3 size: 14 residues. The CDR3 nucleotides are TGTGCCAGCAGCGTGTTTCCCGCTATCTATGGCTACACCTTC. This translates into CASSVFPAIYGYTF.

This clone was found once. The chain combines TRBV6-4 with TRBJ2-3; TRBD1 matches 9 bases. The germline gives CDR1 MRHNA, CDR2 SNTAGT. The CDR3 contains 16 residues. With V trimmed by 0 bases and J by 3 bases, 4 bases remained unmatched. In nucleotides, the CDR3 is TGTGCCAGCAGTGACTCGACGGGGACAGGGACAGATACGCAGTATTTT. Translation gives CASSDSTGTGTDTQYF.

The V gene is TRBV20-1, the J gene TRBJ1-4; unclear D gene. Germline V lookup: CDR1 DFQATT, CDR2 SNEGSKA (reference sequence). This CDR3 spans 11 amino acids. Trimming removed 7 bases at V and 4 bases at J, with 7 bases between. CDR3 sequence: CSGGRNEKLFF. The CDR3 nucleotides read TGCAGTGGAGGCCGTAATGAAAAACTGTTTTTT.

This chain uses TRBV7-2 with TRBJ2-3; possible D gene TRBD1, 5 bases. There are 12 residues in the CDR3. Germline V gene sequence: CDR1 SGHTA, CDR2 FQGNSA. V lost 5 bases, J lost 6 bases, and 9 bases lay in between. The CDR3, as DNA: TGTGCCAGCAGCACAGCAGGGGATACGCAGTATTTT. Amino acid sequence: CASSTAGDTQYF.

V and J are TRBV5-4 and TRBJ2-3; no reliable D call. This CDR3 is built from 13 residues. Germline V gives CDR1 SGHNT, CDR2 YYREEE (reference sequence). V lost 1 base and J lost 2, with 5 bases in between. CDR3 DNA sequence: TGTGCCAGCAGCTTGTCCCTCACAGATACGCAGTATTTT. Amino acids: CASSLSLTDTQYF.

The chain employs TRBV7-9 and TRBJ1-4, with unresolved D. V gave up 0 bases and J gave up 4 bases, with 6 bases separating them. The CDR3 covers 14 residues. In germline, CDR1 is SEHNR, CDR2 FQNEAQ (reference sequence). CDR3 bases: TGTGCCAGCAGCTTAGCCCAGAATAATGAAAAACTGTTTTTT. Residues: CASSLAQNNEKLFF.

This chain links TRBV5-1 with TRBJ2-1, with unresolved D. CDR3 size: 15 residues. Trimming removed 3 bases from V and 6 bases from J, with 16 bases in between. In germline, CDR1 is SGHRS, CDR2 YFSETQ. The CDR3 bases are TGCGCCAGCAGCTCCGAAAGAAGTAGCCTCAATGAGCAGTTCTTC. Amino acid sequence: CASSSERSSLNEQFF.

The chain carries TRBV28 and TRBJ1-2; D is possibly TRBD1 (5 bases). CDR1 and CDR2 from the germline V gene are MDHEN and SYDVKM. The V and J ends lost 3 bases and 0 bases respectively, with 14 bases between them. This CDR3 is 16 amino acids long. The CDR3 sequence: CASSFGVGGTNYGYTF. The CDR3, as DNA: TGTGCCAGCAGTTTTGGTGTCGGGGGGACTAACTATGGCTACACCTTC.

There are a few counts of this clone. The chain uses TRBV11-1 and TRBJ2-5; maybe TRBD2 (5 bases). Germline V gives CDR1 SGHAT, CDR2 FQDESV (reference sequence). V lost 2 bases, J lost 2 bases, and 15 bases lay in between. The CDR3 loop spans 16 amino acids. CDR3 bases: TGTGCCAGCAGCTTAAGGAGGAAAGTTGATCAAGAGACCCAGTACTTC. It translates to CASSLRRKVDQETQYF.

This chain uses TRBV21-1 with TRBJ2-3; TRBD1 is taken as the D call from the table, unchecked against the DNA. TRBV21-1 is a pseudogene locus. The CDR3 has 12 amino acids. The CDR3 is CASSLPQGTQYF. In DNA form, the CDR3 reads TGTGCCAGCAGCCTCCCCCAGGGAACGCAGTATTTT.

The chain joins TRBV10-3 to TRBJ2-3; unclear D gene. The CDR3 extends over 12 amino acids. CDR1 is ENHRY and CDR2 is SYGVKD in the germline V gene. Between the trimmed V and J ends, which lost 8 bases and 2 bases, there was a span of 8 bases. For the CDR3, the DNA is TGTGCCATCTCGACTTCCACAGATACGCAGTATTTT. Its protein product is CAISTSTDTQYF.